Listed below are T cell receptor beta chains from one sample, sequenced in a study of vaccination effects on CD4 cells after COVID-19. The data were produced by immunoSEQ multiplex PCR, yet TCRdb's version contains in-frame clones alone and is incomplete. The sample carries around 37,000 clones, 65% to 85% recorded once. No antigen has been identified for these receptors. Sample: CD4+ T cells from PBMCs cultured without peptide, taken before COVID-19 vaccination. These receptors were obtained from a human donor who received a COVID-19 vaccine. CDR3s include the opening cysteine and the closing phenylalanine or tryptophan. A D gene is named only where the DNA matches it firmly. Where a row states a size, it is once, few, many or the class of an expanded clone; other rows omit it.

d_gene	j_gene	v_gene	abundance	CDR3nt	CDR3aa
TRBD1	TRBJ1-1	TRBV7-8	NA	TGTGCCAGCAGCTTAGCGACAGGGTCGTCCACTGAAGCTTTCTTT	CASSLATGSSTEAFF
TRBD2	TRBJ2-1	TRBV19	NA	TGTGCCAGTAGTATAGGGCGGGAGCTGAACAATGAGCAGTTCTTC	CASSIGRELNNEQFF
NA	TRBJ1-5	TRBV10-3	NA	TGTGCCATCAGTGGGGAGGCAGGGGTTGAACAGCCCCAGCATTTT	CAISGEAGVEQPQHF
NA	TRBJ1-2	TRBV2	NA	TGTGCCAGCAATCGACAGAACTATGGCTACACCTTC	CASNRQNYGYTF
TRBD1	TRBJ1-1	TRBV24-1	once	TGTGCCACCAGTGTCGGACAGGGGGCCGATGAAGCTTTCTTT	CATSVGQGADEAFF
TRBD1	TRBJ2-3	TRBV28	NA	TGTGCCAGCAGCTATAGACAGGGGGCTGTGTATTTT	CASSYRQGAVYF
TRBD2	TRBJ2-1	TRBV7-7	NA	TGTGCTAGCAGCCTAGCGGGGGCCTACAATGAGCAGTTCTTC	CASSLAGAYNEQFF
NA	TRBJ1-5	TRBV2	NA	TGTGCCAGCAGGGGACTCAAGGGGGTACCCCAGCATTTT	CASRGLKGVPQHF
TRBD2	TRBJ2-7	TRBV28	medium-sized	TGTGCCAGCAGTTTCGCGGGAGGTCCCTACGAGCAGTACTTC	CASSFAGGPYEQYF
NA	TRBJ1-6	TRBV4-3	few	TGCGCCAGCAGCCAGCCGGAGTCACCCCTCCACTTT	CASSQPESPLHF
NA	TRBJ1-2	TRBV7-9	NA	TGTGCCAGCAGCCCCCGGGGAGACTATGGCTACACCTTC	CASSPRGDYGYTF
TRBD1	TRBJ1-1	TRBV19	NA	TGTGCCAGTAGTCTGACAGGGGCCTTGAACACTGAAGCTTTCTTT	CASSLTGALNTEAFF
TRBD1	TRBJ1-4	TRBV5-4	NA	TGTGCCAGCAGCTACGGGACAGGGGCTAATGAAAAACTGTTTTTT	CASSYGTGANEKLFF
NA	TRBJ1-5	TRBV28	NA	TGTGCCAGCAGGACCTCGGGGTACGGCAATCAGCCCCAGCATTTT	CASRTSGYGNQPQHF
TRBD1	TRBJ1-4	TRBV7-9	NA	TGTGCCAGCAGCTCCTACCGACAGGGGCCTAATGAAAAACTGTTTTTT	CASSSYRQGPNEKLFF